The sequence of this T cell receptor (beta chain) was determined in a study of shared clonotypes between healthy human individuals. The wider study: Researchers assigned three CD4 naive, three CD4 memory, two CD8 naive and one CD8 memory plate to each donor.

Once extracted for a subset, genomic DNA was divided evenly among several immunoSEQ plates. Assay: immunoSEQ multiplex PCR; the TCRdb copy retains only in-frame clones and omits some. The sample gives about 2.4 million clones, 93% of which show up once; 0.36% is in the top ten. Free of recent acute infections or vaccinations, the donors were healthy HIV-negative adults. Comment on this clone: No antigen is known for it.

Study observations and caveats: The donor pool, a small one, limited the genetic and exposure-history diversity represented.

From germline, CDR1 is MNHEY and CDR2 SMNVEV (reference sequence). The CDR3 runs to 18 residues. V shed 5 bases, J shed 6 bases, and the junction held 15 bases outside the gene matches. Sequencing was done on a sample of naive CD4+ T cells from PBMCs. This sample's subset: CD45RA+ positively selected. The TCR comes from a young man in good health. Some clones in this sample may be carry-over from other donors' samples. This chain uses TRBV27 with TRBJ2-1, with TRBD2 matching 11 bases. The CDR3: CASSVRAASGRLSNEQFF. Here the CDR3 DNA reads TGTGCCAGCAGTGTTAGAGCGGCTAGCGGGAGGCTCAGCAATGAGCAGTTCTTC.